The next 3 T cell receptor beta chains were all read from a single sample in a study of CD8 T cells in Susac syndrome. It was with random hexamers that about 0.45 to 1 ug RNA was reverse transcribed. MiXCR, applied by TCRdb to the immunoSEQ multiplex PCR reads, yields one record per CDR3 protein. The sample lists 160,000 or so distinct CDR3 sequences, roughly 93% occurring once. The sequencing sample was made of CD4+ T cells from PBMCs. These receptors originate from a human donor in good health.

The chain links TRBV7-9 to TRBJ2-2; either TRBD1 or TRBD2 may supply D (5 bases each). Trimming left V 5 bases short and J 6 bases short, with 13 bases between. Germline-derived CDR1 and CDR2 are SEHNR and FQNEAQ (reference sequence). The CDR3 loop spans 14 amino acids. The CDR3 DNA reads TGTGCCAGCAGCCGAGGGGCGATCCCCGGGGAGCTGTTTTTT. Residues: CASSRGAIPGELFF.

In its sample, this clonotype was seen once. The chain combines TRBV27 with TRBJ2-5; possibly TRBD1 for D (6 bases). Trimming left V 9 bases short and J 2 bases short, with 16 bases between. Germline CDR1 and CDR2: MNHEY and SMNVEV (reference sequence). There are 14 residues in the CDR3. The CDR3 loop reads CASRRLGQQETQYF. The CDR3 bases are TGTGCCAGTAGACGTTTAGGACAGCAAGAGACCCAGTACTTC.

The chain couples TRBV7-8 to TRBJ2-7; D tentatively reads TRBD1 or TRBD2 (5 bases each). This CDR3 comprises 14 residues. Germline V gene data show CDR1 as SGHVS and CDR2 as FQNEAQ. V gave up 0 bases and J gave up 3 bases, with 9 bases separating them. CDR3 DNA: TGTGCCAGCAGCTTAGCCCCGAGGGGCTACGAGCAGTACTTC. Its translation: CASSLAPRGYEQYF.